These 25 T cell receptor beta chains originate from one sample sequenced in a study of CD8+ T cells in alopecia areata. Extraction of RNA preceded its reverse transcription into cDNA, which served as the sequencing template. Using immunoSEQ multiplex PCR, the repertoire was profiled, and TCRdb retains in-frame clones only, with some absent. The sample includes about 150,000 clones, less than 65% seen only once; the top ten take 36%. Sequenced input: CD8+ T cells sorted from blood. The receptors come from a human donor in good health.

This clone was detected only a few times. The chain uses TRBV27 and TRBJ2-5; 8 bases fit TRBD2. CDR1 is MNHEY, CDR2 SMNVEV, per germline (reference sequence). Trimming removed 6 bases from V and 5 bases from J; junction bases left unmatched: 11. CDR3 length: 15 residues. Here the CDR3 reads CASSLGVTSAETQYF. The CDR3 coding sequence is TGTGCCAGCAGCCTTGGGGTGACTAGCGCCGAGACCCAGTACTTC.

Note on this clone: At one end, the junction sequence differs from germline, possibly due to a read error. The rearrangement joins TRBV25-1 to TRBJ1-2, with D unresolved. Germline-derived CDR1 and CDR2 are MGHDK and SYGVNS. The CDR3 extends over 15 amino acids. In DNA form, the CDR3 reads TGTGCCAGCAGCGAATCCCCAGAGGAATACTATGGCTACACCTTC. This gives the protein CASSESPEEYYGYTF.

This clone was detected only once. The chain couples TRBV13 to TRBJ2-7; 9 nucleotides agree with TRBD1. Losses at the gene ends were 4 bases for V and 2 bases for J; bases not matched to a gene: 3. Per germline, CDR1 PRHDT and CDR2 FYEKMQ (reference sequence). CDR3 length: 14 amino acids. The CDR3 is CASSSTGGTYEQYF. The CDR3 bases are TGTGCCAGCAGCTCCACAGGGGGCACCTACGAGCAGTACTTC.

The rearrangement joins TRBV4-1 to TRBJ1-2; 8 bases fit TRBD1. Germline CDR1 MGHRA, CDR2 YSYEKL. The CDR3 sequence is 18 residues long. The ends lost 4 bases at V and 4 bases at J; junction bases unmatched: 17. The CDR3, as DNA: TGCGCCAGCAGCCGAACCCTCGGACAGGGAGGGTTCTCCTATGGCTACACCTTC. The encoded protein is CASSRTLGQGGFSYGYTF.

The table lists this clone with a few counts. The rearrangement links TRBV10-3 to TRBJ2-6; either TRBD1 or TRBD2 may supply D (7 bases each). The CDR3 extends over 19 amino acids. In germline, CDR1 is ENHRY, CDR2 SYGVKD. Trimming took off 8 bases at V and 0 bases at J, with 23 bases between the two ends. CDR3 region: CAIQGGPIGRNSGANVLTF. Here the CDR3 DNA reads TGTGCCATCCAGGGGGGACCTATCGGGAGGAACTCTGGGGCCAACGTCCTGACTTTC.

This sequence joins TRBV6-5 and TRBJ2-2, with TRBD2 identical over 10 bases. The CDR3 contains 15 residues. Trimming took 7 bases from V and 4 from J; bases not matched to a gene: 6. Per the germline V gene, CDR1 is MNHEY and CDR2 is SVGAGI. CDR3 sequence (DNA): TGTGCCAGCACTCGGACTAGCGGAGGCACCGGGGAGCTGTTTTTT. Translation: CASTRTSGGTGELFF.

V usage is TRBV2 and J usage is TRBJ2-7, with D tentatively TRBD2 (6 bases). The CDR3 has 14 residues. V was shortened by 6 bases and J by 3 bases, with 15 bases between the two germline ends. Per germline, CDR1 SNHLY and CDR2 FYNNEI. The CDR3 loop is CASRSGTENYEQYF. The CDR3 nucleotides are TGTGCCAGCAGGTCCGGGACTGAAAACTACGAGCAGTACTTC.

CDR3 sequence (DNA): TGCGCCAGCGGGACAGGGGGCCCCTACGAGCAGTACTTC. This sequence encodes CASGTGGPYEQYF. The V call is TRBV4-1, the J call TRBJ2-7; TRBD1 aligns across 12 bases. The V gene's germline CDR1 is MGHRA and CDR2 YSYEKL. The CDR3 is 13 residues long. With 8 bases clipped from V and 2 bases from J, the junction kept 1 base outside the gene matches.

The table lists this clone with a few counts. At the DNA level, this CDR3 is encoded by other sequences in the same sample as well. The chain uses TRBV5-4 and TRBJ2-3, with 8 bases identical to TRBD2. Germline assignment: CDR1 SGHNT and CDR2 YYREEE (reference sequence). J lost 0 bases, V lost 4 bases, and 10 bases had no gene match. CDR3 size: 17 residues. In DNA, the CDR3 is TGTGCCAGCAGCCCGCTCCCCGGGGGGGACAGCACAGATACGCAGTATTTT. Protein sequence: CASSPLPGGDSTDTQYF.

This rearrangement joins TRBV29-1 to TRBJ1-1; 8 nucleotides agree with TRBD1. The CDR3 covers 15 residues. The J segment lost 5 bases and the V segment lost 2 bases, leaving 10 bases of the junction unmatched. CDR1 SQVTM and CDR2 ANQGSEA come from the germline V gene. The CDR3 sequence is CSVEKPGGAGTEAFF. CDR3 bases: TGCAGCGTTGAAAAGCCAGGGGGCGCAGGGACTGAAGCTTTCTTT.

This clone was seen just once. This chain joins TRBV13 and TRBJ1-1; no clear D. Germline V gene lookup returns CDR1 PRHDT and CDR2 FYEKMQ (reference sequence). The length of the CDR3 is 12 residues. V was trimmed by 4 bases and J by 8 bases, leaving 11 bases between them. The CDR3 loop is CASSSRHPEAFF. The CDR3 nucleotides read TGTGCCAGCAGCTCTCGACACCCCGAAGCTTTCTTT.

This clone was counted only a few times. This chain joins TRBV6-5 and TRBJ1-2, with D perhaps matching TRBD1 (5 bases). There are 15 residues in the CDR3. V was cut by 0 bases and J by 6 bases, with 14 bases left in between. The germline V gene encodes CDR1 MNHEY and CDR2 SVGAGI. The CDR3 loop reads CASSYSRRGVDGYTF. For the CDR3, the DNA is TGTGCCAGCAGTTACTCTCGTCGGGGGGTCGATGGCTACACCTTC.

This clone was observed a handful of times. The rearrangement uses TRBV28 and TRBJ2-7; perhaps TRBD1 as D (6 bases). The V gene lost 5 bases and the J gene lost 8 bases, with 13 bases spanning the gap. CDR3 length: 12 amino acids. Per germline, CDR1 MDHEN and CDR2 SYDVKM. CDR3 sequence reads: CASSINRDQQYF. CDR3 nucleotide sequence: TGTGCCAGCAGTATCAACAGGGATCAGCAGTACTTC.

The chain couples TRBV29-1 to TRBJ2-7; 9 nucleotides line up with TRBD2. The V and J ends lost 4 bases and 2 bases, in that order; junction bases with no gene match: 3. The CDR3 is 13 residues long. Germline V gives CDR1 SQVTM, CDR2 ANQGSEA. The chain's CDR3 is CSVGLAGPYEQYF. CDR3 sequence (DNA): TGCAGCGTTGGCCTAGCGGGACCCTACGAGCAGTACTTC.

This chain links TRBV30 with TRBJ2-2; 9 bases agree with TRBD2. V lost 6 bases, J lost 0 bases, and 11 bases stayed unmatched. The CDR3 runs 17 residues. Germline CDR1 is GTSNPN and CDR2 is SVGIG (reference sequence). The CDR3 DNA reads TGTGCCTGTCTTCAGCCCCGACTAGCGGCGAACACCGGGGAGCTGTTTTTT. As protein: CACLQPRLAANTGELFF.

This chain joins TRBV7-9 and TRBJ1-5; D perhaps matches TRBD1 (5 bases). The CDR3 contains 13 residues. V lost 5 bases and J lost 9, with 14 bases in between. Germline V gene data show CDR1 as SEHNR and CDR2 as FQNEAQ (reference sequence). CDR3 nucleotide sequence: TGTGCCAGCAGCCCGTCTGGGGGTCTGCCCCAGCATTTT. It specifies CASSPSGGLPQHF.

This clone is labeled as medium-sized. The gene calls are TRBV28 and TRBJ2-1; 13 nucleotides line up with TRBD2. The CDR3 runs 15 residues. Unmatched junction bases numbered 4, after V lost 5 bases and J lost 6 bases. Germline V gene data show CDR1 as MDHEN and CDR2 as SYDVKM. The CDR3 reads CASSLGLAGSNEQFF. CDR3 bases: TGTGCCAGCAGTCTGGGACTAGCGGGATCCAATGAGCAGTTCTTC.

The chain uses TRBV6-5 and TRBJ2-7; D possibly corresponds to TRBD2 (6 bases). Germline V lookup: CDR1 MNHEY, CDR2 SVGAGI. The CDR3 is 13 amino acids. Trimming took 7 bases from V and 6 from J, leaving 16 bases between them. The CDR3 protein is CASTDGGAGEQYF. CDR3 nucleotides: TGTGCCAGCACGGACGGGGGAGCGGGCGAGCAGTACTTC.

The gene calls are TRBV2 and TRBJ2-7; D remains ambiguous. This CDR3 contains 13 residues. With 0 bases removed from V and 3 bases from J, the gap between germline ends came to 6 bases. Germline lookup yields CDR1 SNHLY and CDR2 FYNNEI. CDR3 in DNA: TGTGCCAGCAGTGAAGCGAGGAGCTACGAGCAGTACTTC. This gives the protein CASSEARSYEQYF.

This clone was counted a single time. The J gene is TRBJ1-3, the V gene TRBV2, with a tentative D call TRBD1 (6 bases). CDR3 length: 14 amino acids. Germline V gene data show CDR1 as SNHLY and CDR2 as FYNNEI. The germline V and J ends were trimmed by 3 bases and 2 bases, with 8 bases remaining between them. Here the CDR3 reads CASSDRGPGNTIYF. CDR3 nucleotides: TGTGCCAGCAGTGACAGGGGACCTGGAAACACCATATATTTT.

This clone was seen more than once but under ten times. The gene calls are TRBV25-1 and TRBJ2-7, with D perhaps assigned TRBD1 or TRBD2 (6 bases each). The germline gives CDR1 MGHDK, CDR2 SYGVNS. The CDR3 contains 15 residues. Trimming shortened V by 8 bases and J by 3 bases, and 20 bases separated the two germline ends. The CDR3 coding sequence is TGTGCCAGCCACATAGGGGGACTGGGTGACTACGAGCAGTACTTC. Amino acids: CASHIGGLGDYEQYF.

CDR3 bases: TGCGCCAGCGCAGACGTTAACACCGGGGAGCTGTTTTTT. Translation gives CASADVNTGELFF. V usage is TRBV5-1 and J usage is TRBJ2-2; D ambiguous. V lost 7 bases, J lost 2 bases, and 9 bases lay in between. This CDR3 region has 13 residues. The germline V gene encodes CDR1 SGHRS and CDR2 YFSETQ. Full variable domain (rest looked up from reference TRBV5-1 and TRBJ2-2): KAGVTQTPRYLIKTRGQQVTLSCSPISGHRSVSWYQQTPGQGLQFLFEYFSETQRNKGNFPGRFSGRQFSNSRSEMNVSTLELGDSALYLCASADVNTGELFFGEGSRLTVL.

The table lists this clone with many counts. This chain uses TRBV7-6 with TRBJ2-7; 7 bases fit TRBD2. With V trimmed by 3 bases and J by 2 bases, 10 bases remained unmatched. The CDR3 runs to 16 residues. The germline CDR1 and CDR2 sequences are SGHVS and FNYEAQ. CDR3 nucleotide sequence: TGTGCCAGCAGCTTGGGTTCCTCGGGAGGTACCTACGAGCAGTACTTC. Translated, it gives CASSLGSSGGTYEQYF.

This clone showed up just a few times. This rearrangement joins TRBV28 to TRBJ2-7, with 9 positions matching TRBD1. Germline CDR1 is MDHEN and CDR2 is SYDVKM. This CDR3 has 14 residues. V lost 5 bases and J lost 4; bases outside the gene matches: 6. CDR3 sequence (DNA): TGTGCCAGCAGTGGCCGGACAGGGGAGTACGAGCAGTACTTC. This translates into CASSGRTGEYEQYF.

The V call is TRBV5-1, the J call TRBJ2-6, with no clear D. Germline loops: CDR1 SGHRS, CDR2 YFSETQ. There are 15 residues in the CDR3. Deletions cut 1 base from V and 0 bases from J, with 5 bases between. As DNA, the CDR3 is TGCGCCAGCAGCTTGTTCACCTCTGGGGCCAACGTCCTGACTTTC. Translating it yields CASSLFTSGANVLTF.